The 18 T cell receptor beta chains below come from one sample, sequenced in a study of T-cell memory formation after mild COVID-19. In TCRdb, the 5' RACE reads were re-called with MiXCR into one record per CDR3 protein. The sample holds hundreds of thousands of distinct CDR3 sequences, 15% to 25% seen once. What was sequenced was PBMCs or a T cell subset sorted from them (not recorded which). These receptor sequences come from an adult woman who had mild COVID-19 (a few samples of this study predate the infection). Cell type and time point are not known.

This clonotype was detected only a few times. This sequence joins TRBV19 and TRBJ1-5; D is undetermined. Germline V gene data show CDR1 as LNHDA and CDR2 as SQIVND (reference sequence). Between the trimmed V and J ends, which lost 8 bases and 4 bases, there was a span of 9 bases. The CDR3 is 12 residues long. The CDR3 loop reads CASGLGNQPQHF. DNA for the CDR3: TGTGCCAGTGGCTTGGGGAATCAGCCCCAGCATTTT.

The V and J genes are TRBV20-1 and TRBJ2-1, with TRBD2 matching over 11 bases. The V segment lost 6 bases and the J segment 12 bases; nucleotides outside the gene matches: 13. Germline V lookup: CDR1 DFQATT, CDR2 SNEGSKA (reference sequence). CDR3 length equals 14 residues. The CDR3 DNA reads TGCAGTGCGCGGAGACTAGCGGGGTTTTCAGGGCAGTTCTTC. Encoded protein: CSARRLAGFSGQFF.

The rearrangement links TRBV2 to TRBJ1-1, with D unresolved. CDR3 length equals 13 residues. Per the germline V gene, CDR1 is SNHLY and CDR2 is FYNNEI. Trimming cost V 4 bases and J 1 base, with 7 bases left between them. The DNA for the CDR3 is TGTGCCAGCAGTGTGGCAGAGAACACTGAAGCTTTCTTT. Translating gives CASSVAENTEAFF.

This chain joins TRBV30 and TRBJ2-5; the D gene is possibly TRBD2 (6 bases). There are 14 residues in the CDR3. The germline gives CDR1 GTSNPN, CDR2 SVGIG (reference sequence). Trimming took 4 bases from V and 0 from J, leaving 12 bases between them. CDR3 in amino acids: CAWIGGKHQETQYF. The CDR3 bases are TGTGCCTGGATCGGGGGAAAGCACCAAGAGACCCAGTACTTC.

This clonotype was found many times. This chain joins TRBV4-1 and TRBJ2-7, with D unresolved. CDR3 length equals 14 residues. The V end lost 4 bases, the J end lost 0 bases, and 10 bases lay between the germline ends. Per the germline V gene, CDR1 is MGHRA and CDR2 is YSYEKL. CDR3 sequence reads: CASSRQESSYEQYF. The CDR3 nucleotides are TGCGCCAGCAGCCGTCAGGAAAGCTCCTACGAGCAGTACTTC.

V is TRBV18 and J is TRBJ2-6, with a tentative D call TRBD2 (5 bases). CDR3 length: 16 amino acids. The V and J ends lost 4 bases and 0 bases respectively, with 10 bases between them. The germline gives CDR1 KGHSH, CDR2 LQKENI. The CDR3 protein is CASSHPGLSGANVLTF. The CDR3 bases are TGTGCCAGCTCACACCCAGGACTCTCTGGGGCCAACGTCCTGACTTTC.

There are a few counts of this clonotype. V is TRBV5-6 and J is TRBJ2-3; D may be TRBD1 (5 bases). V shed 0 bases and J shed 8 bases, with 10 bases lying between them. The CDR3 spans 13 residues. Germline assignment: CDR1 SGHDT and CDR2 YYEEEE. The CDR3 coding sequence is TGTGCCAGCAGCTTGGCGGACAAGAGTACGCAGTATTTT. It codes for CASSLADKSTQYF.

The gene calls are TRBV12-3 or TRBV12-4 and TRBJ1-2; 8 bases line up with TRBD1. The length of the CDR3 is 16 residues. The trim removed 6 bases at V and 2 bases at J, leaving 11 bases unmatched. In nucleotides, the CDR3 is TGTGCCAGCAGCAACACTCGACAGGGGACCAACTATGGCTACACCTTC. Its translation: CASSNTRQGTNYGYTF.

This clonotype came up a few times. The J gene is TRBJ2-6, the V gene TRBV5-6; 8 bases line up with TRBD1. The V and J ends lost 1 base and 0 bases, in that order; junction bases with no gene match: 12. In germline, CDR1 is SGHDT, CDR2 YYEEEE. The CDR3 runs 20 residues. The CDR3 DNA reads TGTGCCAGCAGCTTGAGGCGTCCGGGACAGGTGAGCTCTGGGGCCAACGTCCTGACTTTC. Protein: CASSLRRPGQVSSGANVLTF.

This clonotype was recorded a few times. V is TRBV7-6 and J is TRBJ2-3, with D uncertain. V lost 1 base to trimming and J lost 2 bases, with 10 bases between them. The CDR3 sequence is 15 residues long. Germline lookup yields CDR1 SGHVS and CDR2 FNYEAQ. The CDR3 protein is CASSLDPHNTDTQYF. CDR3 nucleotides: TGTGCCAGCAGCTTAGATCCCCATAACACAGATACGCAGTATTTT.

This chain joins TRBV18 and TRBJ2-5, with a tentative D call TRBD2 (5 bases). V shed 0 bases and J shed 5 bases, with 10 bases lying between them. In germline, CDR1 is KGHSH, CDR2 LQKENI. The CDR3 length is 14 residues. The CDR3 coding sequence is TGTGCCAGCTCACCACCGAGGGTACGGGAGACCCAGTACTTC. It codes for CASSPPRVRETQYF.

V and J are TRBV2 and TRBJ1-1; 8 positions match TRBD1. V dropped 6 bases and J dropped 1; count of bases not matched to a gene: 10. Germline V lookup: CDR1 SNHLY, CDR2 FYNNEI. The CDR3 has 16 amino acids. CDR3 sequence: CASSLDREGRNTEAFF. CDR3 DNA: TGTGCCAGCAGCCTGGACAGGGAGGGGCGGAACACTGAAGCTTTCTTT.

This clonotype was observed many times. The chain joins TRBV29-1 to TRBJ2-5, with a weak D call TRBD2 (6 bases). Looked up from germline, CDR1 is SQVTM and CDR2 is ANQGSEA. V lost 6 bases to trimming and J lost 5 bases, with 16 bases between them. The CDR3 runs to 13 residues. Here the CDR3 reads CSVPGTVRETQYF. CDR3 DNA: TGCAGCGTCCCCGGGACTGTACGGGAGACCCAGTACTTC.

The V and J genes are TRBV4-1 and TRBJ2-3; D gene ambiguous. Germline V gene data show CDR1 as MGHRA and CDR2 as YSYEKL. V lost 1 base to trimming and J lost 8 bases, with 13 bases between them. The length of the CDR3 is 14 residues. The CDR3, as DNA: TGCGCCAGCAGCCAAGGAACGGGCCTCGGTACGCAGTATTTT. Translating gives CASSQGTGLGTQYF.

This chain uses TRBV10-3 with TRBJ2-7; D may match TRBD1 or TRBD2 (5 bases each). V shed 4 bases and J shed 2 bases, with 9 bases lying between them. Germline CDR1 and CDR2: ENHRY and SYGVKD. The CDR3 is made up of 13 amino acids. In nucleotides, the CDR3 is TGTGCCATCAGTGTTCAGGGAGCCTACGAGCAGTACTTC. This sequence encodes CAISVQGAYEQYF.

The rearrangement joins TRBV20-1 to TRBJ2-7; TRBD2 might be the D (7 bases). CDR1 is DFQATT and CDR2 is SNEGSKA in the germline V gene (reference sequence). Trimming removed 5 bases at V and 7 bases at J, with 27 bases between. The CDR3 is 16 amino acids. CDR3 sequence: CSAGSGGGGQTGEQYF. The CDR3 nucleotides read TGCAGTGCTGGCTCCGGTGGCGGGGGCCAAACGGGGGAGCAGTACTTC.

This clonotype was counted at least ten times. The chain combines TRBV20-1 with TRBJ2-7; either TRBD1 or TRBD2 may fit D (7 bases each). The V gene's germline CDR1 is DFQATT and CDR2 SNEGSKA (reference sequence). V lost 3 bases and J lost 1, with 16 bases in between. The CDR3 has 15 amino acids. The CDR3 sequence: CSASRGGARSYEQYF. The CDR3 DNA is TGCAGTGCTAGCAGGGGGGGGGCTAGGTCCTACGAGCAGTACTTC.

This clonotype was seen a few times. The chain uses TRBV6-5 and TRBJ2-1; D call uncertain. Trimming pared 7 bases from V and 7 bases from J, leaving 5 bases between. The germline gives CDR1 MNHEY, CDR2 SVGAGI. This CDR3 has 10 residues. The CDR3 spells CASMGNEQFF. CDR3 nucleotides: TGTGCCAGCATGGGTAATGAGCAGTTCTTC.